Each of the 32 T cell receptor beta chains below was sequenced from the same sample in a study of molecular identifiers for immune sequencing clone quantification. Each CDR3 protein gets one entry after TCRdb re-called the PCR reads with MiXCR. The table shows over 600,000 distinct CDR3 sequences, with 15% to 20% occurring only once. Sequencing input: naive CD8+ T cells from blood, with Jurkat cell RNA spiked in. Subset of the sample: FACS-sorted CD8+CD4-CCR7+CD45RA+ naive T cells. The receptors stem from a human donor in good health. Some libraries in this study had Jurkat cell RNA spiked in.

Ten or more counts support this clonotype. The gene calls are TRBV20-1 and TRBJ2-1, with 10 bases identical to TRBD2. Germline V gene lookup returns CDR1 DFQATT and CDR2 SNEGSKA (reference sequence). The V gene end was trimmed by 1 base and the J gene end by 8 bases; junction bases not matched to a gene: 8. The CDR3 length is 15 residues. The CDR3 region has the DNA TGCAGTGCTAGAGGGCTAGCGGGGGTCATCGATGAGCAGTTCTTC. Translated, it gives CSARGLAGVIDEQFF.

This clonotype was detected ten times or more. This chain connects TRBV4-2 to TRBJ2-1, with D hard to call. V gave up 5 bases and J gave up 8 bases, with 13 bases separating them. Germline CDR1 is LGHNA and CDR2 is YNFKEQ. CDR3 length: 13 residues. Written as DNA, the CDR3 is TGTGCCAGCAGCGCTCCCCGGATCGATGAGCAGTTCTTC. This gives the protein CASSAPRIDEQFF.

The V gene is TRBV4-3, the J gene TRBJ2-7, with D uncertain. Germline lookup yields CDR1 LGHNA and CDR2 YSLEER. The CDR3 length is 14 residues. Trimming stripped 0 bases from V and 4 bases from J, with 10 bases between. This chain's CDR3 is CASSQDHTEYEQYF. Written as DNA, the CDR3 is TGCGCCAGCAGCCAAGATCATACTGAATACGAGCAGTACTTC.

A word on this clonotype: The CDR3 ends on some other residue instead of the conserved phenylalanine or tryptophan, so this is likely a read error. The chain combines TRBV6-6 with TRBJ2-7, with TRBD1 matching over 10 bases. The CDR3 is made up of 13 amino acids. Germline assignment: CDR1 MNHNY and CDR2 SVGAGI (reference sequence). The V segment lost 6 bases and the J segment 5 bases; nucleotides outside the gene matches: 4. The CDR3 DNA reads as TGTGCCAGCAGCCCGGGACAGGGGAACGAGCAGTACCTC. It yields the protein CASSPGQGNEQYL.

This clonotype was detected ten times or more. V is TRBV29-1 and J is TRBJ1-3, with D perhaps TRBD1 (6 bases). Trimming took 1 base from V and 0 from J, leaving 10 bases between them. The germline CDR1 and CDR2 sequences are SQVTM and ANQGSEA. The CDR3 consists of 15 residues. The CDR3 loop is CSVEAGANSGNTIYF. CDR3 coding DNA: TGCAGCGTTGAAGCAGGGGCAAACTCTGGAAACACCATATATTTT.

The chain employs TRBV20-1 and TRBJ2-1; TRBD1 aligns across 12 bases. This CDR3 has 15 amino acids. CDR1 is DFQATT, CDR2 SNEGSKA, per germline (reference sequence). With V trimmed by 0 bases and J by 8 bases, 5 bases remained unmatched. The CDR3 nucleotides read TGCAGTGCTAGAGATGGGGGACAGGGGGCGTATGAGCAGTTCTTC. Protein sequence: CSARDGGQGAYEQFF.

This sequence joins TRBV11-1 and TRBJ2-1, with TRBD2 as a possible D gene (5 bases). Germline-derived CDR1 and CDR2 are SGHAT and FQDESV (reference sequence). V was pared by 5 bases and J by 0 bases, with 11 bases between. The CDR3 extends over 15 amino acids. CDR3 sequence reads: CASSHSVSSYNEQFF. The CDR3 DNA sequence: TGTGCCAGCAGCCATAGCGTAAGCTCCTACAATGAGCAGTTCTTC.

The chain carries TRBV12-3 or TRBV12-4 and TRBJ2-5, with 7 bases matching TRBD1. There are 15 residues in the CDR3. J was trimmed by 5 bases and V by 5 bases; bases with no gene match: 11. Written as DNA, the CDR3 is TGTGCCAGCAGTCCGGGACAGCCTCCGACGGAGACCCAGTACTTC. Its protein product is CASSPGQPPTETQYF.

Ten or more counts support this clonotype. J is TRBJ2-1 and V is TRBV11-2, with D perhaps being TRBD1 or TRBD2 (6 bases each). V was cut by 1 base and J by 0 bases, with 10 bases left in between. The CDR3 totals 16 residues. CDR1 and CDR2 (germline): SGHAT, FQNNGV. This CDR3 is CASSLGGASSYNEQFF. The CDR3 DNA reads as TGTGCCAGCAGCTTAGGGGGGGCGAGCTCCTACAATGAGCAGTTCTTC.

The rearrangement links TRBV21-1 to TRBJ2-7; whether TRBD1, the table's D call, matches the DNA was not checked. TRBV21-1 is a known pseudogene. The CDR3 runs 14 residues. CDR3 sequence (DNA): TGTGCCAGCACCCTTGGGGGACAGGGCTACGAGCAGTACTTC. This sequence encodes CASTLGGQGYEQYF.

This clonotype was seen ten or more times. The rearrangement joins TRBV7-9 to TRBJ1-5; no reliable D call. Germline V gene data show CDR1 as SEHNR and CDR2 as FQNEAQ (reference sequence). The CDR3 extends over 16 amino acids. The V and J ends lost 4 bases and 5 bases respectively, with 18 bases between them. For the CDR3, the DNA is TGTGCCAGCAGCTCCTTTTTTACCTCTAGGGATCAGCCCCAGCATTTT. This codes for CASSSFFTSRDQPQHF.

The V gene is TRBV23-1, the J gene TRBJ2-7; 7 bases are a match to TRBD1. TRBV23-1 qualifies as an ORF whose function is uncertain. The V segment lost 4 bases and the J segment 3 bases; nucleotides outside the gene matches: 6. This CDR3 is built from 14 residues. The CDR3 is CASSRAGTDYEQYF. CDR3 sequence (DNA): TGCGCCAGCAGTCGGGCCGGGACAGACTACGAGCAGTACTTC.

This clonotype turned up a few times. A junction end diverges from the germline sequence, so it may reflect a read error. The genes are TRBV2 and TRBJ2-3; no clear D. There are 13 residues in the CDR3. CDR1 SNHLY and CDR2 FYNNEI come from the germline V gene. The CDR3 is CASSESSTNTQYF. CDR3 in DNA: TGTGCCAGCAGTGAGAGTAGCACAAATACGCAGTATTTT. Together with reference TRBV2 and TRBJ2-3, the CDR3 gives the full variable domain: EPEVTQTPSHQVTQMGQEVILRCVPISNHLYFYWYRQILGQKVEFLVSFYNNEISEKSEIFDDQFSVERPDGSNFTLKIRSTKLEDSAMYFCASSESSTNTQYFGPGTRLTVL.

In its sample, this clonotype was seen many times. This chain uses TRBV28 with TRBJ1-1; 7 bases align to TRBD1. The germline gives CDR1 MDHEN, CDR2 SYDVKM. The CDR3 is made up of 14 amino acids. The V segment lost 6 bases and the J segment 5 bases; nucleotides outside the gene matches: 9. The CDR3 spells CASSPDRWITEAFF. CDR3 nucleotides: TGTGCCAGCAGCCCGGACAGGTGGATTACTGAAGCTTTCTTT. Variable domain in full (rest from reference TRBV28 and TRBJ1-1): DVKVTQSSRYLVKRTGEKVFLECVQDMDHENMFWYRQDPGLGLRLIYFSYDVKMKEKGDIPEGYSVSREKKERFSLILESASTNQTSMYLCASSPDRWITEAFFGQGTRLTVV.

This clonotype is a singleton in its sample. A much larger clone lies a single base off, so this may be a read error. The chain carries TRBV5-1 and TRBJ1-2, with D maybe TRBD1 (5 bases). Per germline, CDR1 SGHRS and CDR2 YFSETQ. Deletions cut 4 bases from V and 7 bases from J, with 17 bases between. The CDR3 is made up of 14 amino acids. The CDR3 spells CASSGGDSLCGYTF. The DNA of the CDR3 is TGCGCCAGCAGCGGAGGAGACAGCCTATGTGGCTACACCTTC.

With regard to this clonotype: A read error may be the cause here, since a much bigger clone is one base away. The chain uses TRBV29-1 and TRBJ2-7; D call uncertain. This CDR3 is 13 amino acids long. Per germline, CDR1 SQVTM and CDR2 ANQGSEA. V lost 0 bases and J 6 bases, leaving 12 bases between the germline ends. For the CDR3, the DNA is TGCAGCGTTGAAGAAGGTGGCAGGAGCGAGCAGTACTTC. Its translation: CSVEEGGRSEQYF.

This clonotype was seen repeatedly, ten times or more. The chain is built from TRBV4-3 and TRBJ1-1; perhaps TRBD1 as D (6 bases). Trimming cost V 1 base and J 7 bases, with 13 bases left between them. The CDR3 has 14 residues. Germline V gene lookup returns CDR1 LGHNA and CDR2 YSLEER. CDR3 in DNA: TGCGCCAGCAGCCAAGCCGCAGGGGCGGGTGAAGCTTTCTTT. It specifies CASSQAAGAGEAFF.

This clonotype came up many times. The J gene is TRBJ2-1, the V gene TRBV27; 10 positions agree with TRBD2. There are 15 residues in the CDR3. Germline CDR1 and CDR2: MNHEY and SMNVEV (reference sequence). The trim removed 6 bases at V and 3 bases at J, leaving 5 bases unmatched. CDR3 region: CASSLSSGGYNEQFF. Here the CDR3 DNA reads TGTGCCAGCAGCCTATCTAGCGGGGGCTACAATGAGCAGTTCTTC.

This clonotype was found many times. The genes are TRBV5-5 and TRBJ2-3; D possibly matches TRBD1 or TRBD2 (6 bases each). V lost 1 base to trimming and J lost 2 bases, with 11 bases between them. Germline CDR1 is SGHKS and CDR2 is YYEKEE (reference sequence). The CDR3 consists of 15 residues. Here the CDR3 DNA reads TGTGCCAGCAGCTTGAGGGGGGAGTCCACAGATACGCAGTATTTT. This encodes CASSLRGESTDTQYF.

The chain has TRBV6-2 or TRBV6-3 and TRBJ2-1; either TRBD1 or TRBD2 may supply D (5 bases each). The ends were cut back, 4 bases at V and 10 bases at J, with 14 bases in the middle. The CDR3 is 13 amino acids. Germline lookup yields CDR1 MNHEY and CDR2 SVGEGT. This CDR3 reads CASSSAGSWEQFF. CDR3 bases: TGTGCCAGCAGTTCCGCAGGGAGTTGGGAGCAGTTCTTC.

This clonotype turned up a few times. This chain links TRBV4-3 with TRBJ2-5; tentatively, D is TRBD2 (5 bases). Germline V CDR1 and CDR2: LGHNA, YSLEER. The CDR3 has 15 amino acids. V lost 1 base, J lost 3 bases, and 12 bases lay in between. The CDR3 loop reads CASSQGGLGKETQYF. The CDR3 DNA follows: TGCGCCAGCAGCCAAGGTGGACTGGGAAAAGAGACCCAGTACTTC.

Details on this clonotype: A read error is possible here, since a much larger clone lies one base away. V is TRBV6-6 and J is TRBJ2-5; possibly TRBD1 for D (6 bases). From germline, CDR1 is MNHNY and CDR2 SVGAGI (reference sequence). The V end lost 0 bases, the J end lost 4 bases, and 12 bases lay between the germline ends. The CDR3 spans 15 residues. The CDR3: CASSYSRGNGETQYF. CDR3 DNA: TGTGCCAGCAGTTACTCGAGGGGGAACGGAGAGACCCAGTACTTC.

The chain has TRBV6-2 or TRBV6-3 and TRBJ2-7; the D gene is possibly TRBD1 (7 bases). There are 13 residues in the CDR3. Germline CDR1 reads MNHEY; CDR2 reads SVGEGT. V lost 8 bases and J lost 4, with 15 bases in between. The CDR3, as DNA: TGTGCCAGCCGGTCCAGGGGGACTTACGAGCAGTACTTC. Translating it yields CASRSRGTYEQYF.

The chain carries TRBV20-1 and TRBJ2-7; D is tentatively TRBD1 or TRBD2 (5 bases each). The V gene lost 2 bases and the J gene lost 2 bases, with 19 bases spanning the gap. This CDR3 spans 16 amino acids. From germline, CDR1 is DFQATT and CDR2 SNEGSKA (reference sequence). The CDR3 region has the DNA TGCAGTGCTAGATTGACAGACGGGACGGCGACCTACGAGCAGTACTTC. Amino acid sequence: CSARLTDGTATYEQYF.

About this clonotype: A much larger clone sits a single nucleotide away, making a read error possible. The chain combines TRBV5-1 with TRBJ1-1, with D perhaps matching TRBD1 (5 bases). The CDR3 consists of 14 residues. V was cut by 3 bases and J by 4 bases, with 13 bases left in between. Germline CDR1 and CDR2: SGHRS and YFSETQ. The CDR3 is CASSSDPGCTEAFF. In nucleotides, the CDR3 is TGCGCCAGCAGCTCCGATCCAGGGTGCACTGAAGCTTTCTTT.

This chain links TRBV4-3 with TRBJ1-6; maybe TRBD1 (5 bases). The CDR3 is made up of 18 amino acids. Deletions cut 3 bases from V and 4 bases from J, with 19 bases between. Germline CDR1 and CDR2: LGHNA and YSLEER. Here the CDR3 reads CASSHQGSTHNYNSPLHF. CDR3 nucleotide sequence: TGCGCCAGCAGCCACCAGGGATCCACACACAATTATAATTCACCCCTCCACTTT.

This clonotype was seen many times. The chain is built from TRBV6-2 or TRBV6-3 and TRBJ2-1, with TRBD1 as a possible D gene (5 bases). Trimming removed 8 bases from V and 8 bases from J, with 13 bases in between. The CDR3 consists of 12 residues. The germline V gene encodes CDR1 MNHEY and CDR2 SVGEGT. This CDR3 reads CASLNGAHEQFF. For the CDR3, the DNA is TGTGCCAGCTTAAATGGGGCACATGAGCAGTTCTTC.

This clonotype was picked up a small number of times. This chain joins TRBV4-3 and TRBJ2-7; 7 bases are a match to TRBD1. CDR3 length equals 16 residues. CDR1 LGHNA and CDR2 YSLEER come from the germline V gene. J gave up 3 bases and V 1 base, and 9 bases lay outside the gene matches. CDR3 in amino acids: CASSQVASTGRYEQYF. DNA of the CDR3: TGCGCCAGCAGCCAAGTAGCCTCGACAGGGCGCTACGAGCAGTACTTC.

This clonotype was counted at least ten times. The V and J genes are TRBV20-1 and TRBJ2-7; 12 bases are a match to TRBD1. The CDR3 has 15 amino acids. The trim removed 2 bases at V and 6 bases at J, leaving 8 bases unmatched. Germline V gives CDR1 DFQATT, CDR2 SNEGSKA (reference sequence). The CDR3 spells CSARSGTGGPAEQYF. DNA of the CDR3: TGCAGTGCTAGATCGGGGACAGGGGGCCCCGCCGAGCAGTACTTC.

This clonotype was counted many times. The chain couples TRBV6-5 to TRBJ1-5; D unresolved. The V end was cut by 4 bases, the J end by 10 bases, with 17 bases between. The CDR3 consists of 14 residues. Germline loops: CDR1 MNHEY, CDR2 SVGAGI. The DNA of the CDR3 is TGTGCCAGCAGTTTTGGTGGCCTGGCGGATCCCCAGCATTTT. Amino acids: CASSFGGLADPQHF.

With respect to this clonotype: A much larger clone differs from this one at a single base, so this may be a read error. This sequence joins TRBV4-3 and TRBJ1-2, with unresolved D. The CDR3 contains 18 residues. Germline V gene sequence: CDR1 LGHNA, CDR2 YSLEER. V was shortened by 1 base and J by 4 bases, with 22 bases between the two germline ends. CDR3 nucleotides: TGCGCCAGCAGCCAAGGTGCGAGCTTCGGATCAGACGGCTATGGCTACACCTTC. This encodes CASSQGASFGSDGYGYTF.

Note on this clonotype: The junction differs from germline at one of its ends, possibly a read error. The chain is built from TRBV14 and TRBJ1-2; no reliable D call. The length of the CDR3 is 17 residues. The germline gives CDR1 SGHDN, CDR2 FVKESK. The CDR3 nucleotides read TGTGCCAGCAGCCCCACCTTTGGGGAGCCAGAGGTCTATGGCTGCACCTTC. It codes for CASSPTFGEPEVYGCTF.